These 22 T cell receptor beta chains came from one sample sequenced in a study of T cells in localized non-small cell lung cancer. Here immunoSEQ multiplex PCR was the method, and the copy in TCRdb shows in-frame clones only, minus some. Here the sample spans tens of thousands of clones, approximately 86% being singletons. Material: peripheral blood, obtained before any cancer treatment. The receptors come from a man aged 35 to 69 with stage I squamous cell lung carcinoma.

This clone has more than one count but fewer than ten. The chain carries TRBV9 and TRBJ1-6; D might be TRBD1 (5 bases). Germline values: CDR1 SGDLS, CDR2 YYNGEE. V dropped 0 bases and J dropped 4 bases, with 11 bases sitting between them. CDR3 length: 16 amino acids. The CDR3 loop is CASSVAPGPYNSPLHF. In nucleotides, the CDR3 is TGTGCCAGCAGCGTAGCCCCGGGACCTTATAATTCACCCCTCCACTTT.

The chain has TRBV27 and TRBJ1-1, with D perhaps matching TRBD1 (5 bases). Germline V gene data show CDR1 as MNHEY and CDR2 as SMNVEV (reference sequence). Trimming cost V 5 bases and J 5 bases, with 24 bases left between them. This CDR3 contains 17 residues. This CDR3 is CASSRSRGGSWGTEAFF. The CDR3 bases are TGTGCCAGCAGTCGGAGCCGGGGGGGTTCGTGGGGAACTGAAGCTTTCTTT.

The V gene is TRBV2, the J gene TRBJ1-3, with D possibly TRBD1 on 5 matching bases. Germline CDR1 and CDR2: SNHLY and FYNNEI. The V gene lost 2 bases and the J gene lost 3 bases, with 14 bases spanning the gap. The CDR3 covers 16 residues. CDR3 protein: CASSEILRGVGNTIYF. The CDR3 DNA sequence: TGTGCCAGCAGTGAAATTCTTCGGGGGGTTGGAAACACCATATATTTT.

Only one count was recorded for this clone. The chain couples TRBV28 to TRBJ2-7; TRBD1 might be the D (6 bases). Trimming stripped 5 bases from V and 6 bases from J, with 17 bases between. This CDR3 has 14 amino acids. CDR1 is MDHEN, CDR2 SYDVKM, per germline. The CDR3: CASSTPGQPTEQYF. In DNA form, the CDR3 reads TGTGCCAGCAGTACTCCGGGACAACCTACCGAGCAGTACTTC.

V and J are TRBV7-6 and TRBJ1-3; unclear D gene. The germline V gene encodes CDR1 SGHVS and CDR2 FNYEAQ. V was pared by 5 bases and J by 0 bases, with 8 bases between. The CDR3 has 14 amino acids. The CDR3 DNA sequence: TGTGCCAGCAGCCCGAACTACTCTGGAAACACCATATATTTT. It yields the protein CASSPNYSGNTIYF.

V gene TRBV28 combines with J gene TRBJ1-1; weak D call: TRBD1 (6 bases). The CDR3 runs 14 residues. Looked up from germline, CDR1 is MDHEN and CDR2 is SYDVKM. Trimming stripped 6 bases from V and 5 bases from J, with 16 bases between. DNA for the CDR3: TGTGCCAGCAGAGGAGCCGGGACACCTACTGAAGCTTTCTTT. Translating it yields CASRGAGTPTEAFF.

DNA of the CDR3: TGTGCCAGCACCTCCGACAGGGATTATCTCAGTGGCTACACCTTC. Translated: CASTSDRDYLSGYTF. The chain links TRBV9 to TRBJ1-2, with 7 bases that match TRBD1. The CDR3 runs 15 residues. V trimming: 6 bases; J trimming: 7 bases; junction bases outside the gene matches: 15. CDR1 is SGDLS and CDR2 is YYNGEE in the germline V gene. Full variable domain (remainder filled in from reference TRBV9 and TRBJ1-2): DSGVTQTPKHLITATGQRVTLRCSPRSGDLSVYWYQQSLDQGLQFLIQYYNGEERAKGNILERFSAQQFPDLHSELNLSSLELGDSALYFCASTSDRDYLSGYTFGSGTRLTVV.

This chain links TRBV6-5 with TRBJ1-4; D unresolved. Germline V gene sequence: CDR1 MNHEY, CDR2 SVGAGI. The CDR3 spans 11 residues. Between the trimmed V and J ends, which lost 2 bases and 8 bases, there was a span of 3 bases. CDR3 protein: CASSYREKLFF. CDR3 nucleotide sequence: TGTGCCAGCAGTTACCGGGAAAAACTGTTTTTT.

J is TRBJ1-6 and V is TRBV7-9, with D perhaps matching TRBD1 (5 bases). Trimming cost V 6 bases and J 13 bases, with 10 bases left between them. CDR3 length: 11 amino acids. The germline V gene has CDR1 SEHNR and CDR2 FQNEAQ (reference sequence). Here the CDR3 reads CASSSRGPLHF. The DNA for the CDR3 is TGTGCCAGCAGTTCACGGGGGCCCCTCCACTTT.

This clone was found a few times. The rearrangement joins TRBV2 to TRBJ2-7; TRBD1 matches 8 bases. This CDR3 is 14 amino acids long. V shed 7 bases, J shed 5 bases, and the junction held 10 bases outside the gene matches. Germline-derived CDR1 and CDR2 are SNHLY and FYNNEI. Here the CDR3 reads CASIEGQGRDEQYF. The DNA for the CDR3 is TGTGCCAGCATCGAAGGACAGGGTAGAGACGAGCAGTACTTC.

V gene TRBV19 combines with J gene TRBJ2-3, with D possibly TRBD1 on 6 matching bases. V was pared by 2 bases and J by 2 bases, with 11 bases between. Germline assignment: CDR1 LNHDA and CDR2 SQIVND (reference sequence). The CDR3 totals 15 residues. The CDR3 nucleotides read TGTGCCAGTAGTATACAGGGGATAGACACAGATACGCAGTATTTT. As protein: CASSIQGIDTDTQYF.

The CDR3 region has the DNA TGTGCCAGCTCACGGACAGGGGGGAACTCTGGAAACACCATATATTTT. Translated: CASSRTGGNSGNTIYF. The chain carries TRBV18 and TRBJ1-3, with 10 bases lining up with TRBD1. The CDR3 runs 16 residues. Unmatched junction bases numbered 3, after V lost 4 bases and J lost 0 bases. CDR1 KGHSH and CDR2 LQKENI come from the germline V gene.

The chain joins TRBV6-4 to TRBJ1-6; 7 nucleotides align to TRBD1. J gave up 4 bases and V 5 bases, and 5 bases lay outside the gene matches. The CDR3 is made up of 15 amino acids. Germline V gene sequence: CDR1 MRHNA, CDR2 SNTAGT. CDR3 DNA: TGTGCCAGCAGTTCCGGGACAGCATATAATTCACCCCTCCACTTT. Protein sequence: CASSSGTAYNSPLHF.

The chain carries TRBV19 and TRBJ1-2; 9 positions match TRBD1. Trimming took 6 bases from V and 2 from J; bases not matched to a gene: 7. The CDR3 has 15 amino acids. Germline values: CDR1 LNHDA, CDR2 SQIVND (reference sequence). Written as DNA, the CDR3 is TGTGCCAGTAGAAATGCCGGGACAGGGAACTATGGCTACACCTTC. Translating it yields CASRNAGTGNYGYTF.

V and J are TRBV12-5 and TRBJ2-1; D gene ambiguous. Trimming removed 3 bases at V and 8 bases at J, with 11 bases between. CDR3 length: 13 residues. Germline CDR1 and CDR2: LGHNT and FRNRAP. The CDR3 here is CASGLQVKDEQFF. The DNA for the CDR3 is TGTGCTAGTGGTTTACAAGTTAAGGATGAGCAGTTCTTC.

This CDR3 is CASSPRGLAGGETQYF. CDR3 DNA sequence: TGTGCCAGCAGCCCCCGCGGACTAGCGGGGGGAGAGACCCAGTACTTC. The rearrangement uses TRBV7-3 and TRBJ2-5, with TRBD2 matching 14 bases. Germline V gives CDR1 SGHTA, CDR2 FQGTGA. Losses at the gene ends were 5 bases for V and 4 bases for J; bases not matched to a gene: 6. CDR3 length equals 16 residues.

The chain is built from TRBV28 and TRBJ2-7, with TRBD1 matching over 9 bases. This CDR3 is built from 14 residues. CDR1 MDHEN and CDR2 SYDVKM come from the germline V gene. V lost 7 bases, J lost 2 bases, and 6 bases stayed unmatched. The CDR3 reads CASNRDRDPYEQYF. The CDR3 coding sequence is TGTGCCAGCAACCGGGACAGGGACCCCTACGAGCAGTACTTC.

The CDR3 region has the DNA TGTGCCAGTAGTATAATGTCGGGGGGAGAGACCCAGTACTTC. This codes for CASSIMSGGETQYF. The chain links TRBV19 to TRBJ2-5; TRBD2 matches 7 bases. The germline gives CDR1 LNHDA, CDR2 SQIVND (reference sequence). Germline trimming cut 2 bases from V and 4 bases from J; bases unmatched to any gene: 4. The CDR3 extends over 14 amino acids.

This chain joins TRBV6-1 and TRBJ1-5; the D is unclear. V lost 1 base to trimming and J lost 2 bases, with 12 bases between them. The CDR3 runs 16 residues. The V gene's germline CDR1 is MNHNS and CDR2 SASEGT. DNA for the CDR3: TGTGCCAGCAGTGAAGTGGCCCCAAGGGGCAATCAGCCCCAGCATTTT. Translated, it gives CASSEVAPRGNQPQHF.

V gene TRBV6-1 combines with J gene TRBJ2-7; no clear D gene. The length of the CDR3 is 13 residues. CDR1 and CDR2 (germline): MNHNS, SASEGT. Between the trimmed V and J ends, which lost 4 bases and 2 bases, there was a span of 9 bases. In nucleotides, the CDR3 is TGTGCCAGCAGTGGAGACCCGACCTACGAGCAGTACTTC. Translation: CASSGDPTYEQYF.

The V and J genes are TRBV27 and TRBJ1-3; D gene ambiguous. Germline V gives CDR1 MNHEY, CDR2 SMNVEV (reference sequence). The CDR3 extends over 17 amino acids. The V end lost 2 bases, the J end lost 4 bases, and 18 bases lay between the germline ends. CDR3 sequence reads: CASSLRLGPPGGNTIYF. The CDR3 DNA is TGTGCCAGCAGTTTAAGGCTTGGTCCCCCGGGCGGAAACACCATATATTTT.

The chain links TRBV21-1 to TRBJ1-1; the D call of TRBD1 is as the table states it, not checked on the DNA. TRBV21-1 is listed as a pseudogene. This CDR3 has 19 amino acids. The CDR3 sequence is CASSPPAGQGRSWDTEAFF. Here the CDR3 DNA reads TGTGCCAGCAGCCCCCCAGCGGGACAGGGAAGGTCGTGGGACACTGAAGCTTTCTTT.